This is a list of T cell receptor beta chains from one sample in a study of T cell responses to AZD1222 COVID-19 vaccine. Libraries were prepared by immunoSEQ multiplex PCR; TCRdb keeps only in-frame clonotypes and omits some of them. Among roughly 85,000 clones listed, roughly 87% were seen once. This specimen consisted of peripheral blood, obtained on day 0 of MenACWY control vaccination. The source of these receptors is an adult in good health. Each CDR3 is given with its conserved first and last residue. Each record gives: clone size, J gene, D gene, V gene, CDR3 protein, CDR3 DNA. The D gene is left open where the match is weak. Some rows mark clone size as missing; the rest say once, few, many or name a class of expanded clone.

>NA|TRBJ1-2|TRBD1|TRBV5-5
CASSPDPTGGIGYTF
TGTGCCAGCAGCCCCGACCCCACAGGGGGTATTGGCTACACCTTC
>NA|TRBJ2-7|TRBD2|TRBV18
CASSPAAGGHSYEQYF
TGTGCCAGCTCACCCGCGGCGGGGGGACACTCCTACGAGCAGTACTTC
>NA|TRBJ2-7|NA|TRBV27
CASSRRDKSSYEQYF
TGTGCCAGCAGTCGCCGGGACAAAAGCTCCTACGAGCAGTACTTC
>NA|TRBJ2-5|NA|TRBV12-3/TRBV12-4
CASSFAFETQYF
TGTGCCAGCAGTTTCGCGTTCGAGACCCAGTACTTC
>few|TRBJ1-1|NA|TRBV7-8
CASSLVYNGGEAFF
TGTGCCAGCAGCTTAGTTTACAATGGCGGTGAAGCTTTCTTT
>NA|TRBJ1-4|NA|TRBV7-3
CASSLQATQTNEKLFF
TGTGCCAGCAGCTTACAGGCAACCCAAACTAATGAAAAACTGTTTTTT
>NA|TRBJ1-4|TRBD1|TRBV6-6
CASSTVQGGGEKLFF
TGTGCCAGCAGTACCGTACAGGGGGGCGGTGAAAAACTGTTTTTT
>NA|TRBJ2-5|TRBD1|TRBV6-2/TRBV6-3
CASSSTGRTEETQYF
TGTGCCAGCAGTTCGACAGGGCGCACGGAAGAGACCCAGTACTTC
>NA|TRBJ1-1|NA|TRBV6-5
CASNQWMNTEAFF
TGTGCCAGCAACCAATGGATGAACACTGAAGCTTTCTTT
>once|TRBJ2-5|TRBD2|TRBV5-1
CASSLAVAGGPQETQYF
TGCGCCAGCAGCTTGGCCGTTGCGGGGGGGCCCCAAGAGACCCAGTACTTC
>NA|TRBJ2-7|NA|TRBV11-2
CASSSGLNQYF
TGTGCCAGCAGCTCGGGACTGAATCAGTACTTC
>NA|TRBJ2-1|TRBD2|TRBV10-3
CASLAGGRNEQFF
TGTGCCAGCCTAGCGGGGGGGAGAAATGAGCAGTTCTTC
>NA|TRBJ1-1|NA|TRBV11-3
CASSLKNLNTEAFF
TGTGCCAGCAGCTTAAAAAATTTGAACACTGAAGCTTTCTTT
>NA|TRBJ2-7|NA|TRBV4-3
CASSQDGMGGLEQYF
TGCGCCAGCAGCCAAGATGGTATGGGCGGTCTCGAGCAGTACTTC
>NA|TRBJ2-1|NA|TRBV7-2
CASSLASRGAGARTYNEQFF
TGTGCCAGCAGCTTAGCCAGCAGAGGGGCGGGGGCGAGGACCTACAATGAGCAGTTCTTC
>NA|TRBJ1-3|NA|TRBV5-1
CASSLQGILSGNTIYF
TGCGCCAGCAGCCTACAGGGTATACTCTCTGGAAACACCATATATTTT
>NA|TRBJ2-4|TRBD2|TRBV24-1
CATSDWGGAKNIQYF
TGTGCCACCAGTGATTGGGGGGGAGCCAAAAACATTCAGTACTTC
>NA|TRBJ2-5|TRBD1|TRBV6-5
CASSLTGGRVETQYF
TGTGCCAGCAGTCTGACAGGGGGGAGGGTAGAGACCCAGTACTTC
>NA|TRBJ2-5|TRBD2|TRBV7-9
CASRRTSGGAETQYF
TGTGCCAGCAGACGGACTAGCGGGGGGGCGGAGACCCAGTACTTC
>NA|TRBJ1-4|NA|TRBV27
CASSLVRDEKLFF
TGTGCCAGCAGTTTGGTCCGTGATGAAAAACTGTTTTTT
>NA|TRBJ2-7|TRBD2|TRBV11-2
CASSTQRGPSYEQYF
TGTGCCAGCAGCACCCAGCGGGGGCCCTCCTACGAGCAGTACTTC
>NA|TRBJ2-5|NA|TRBV18
CASSVQETQYF
TGTGCCAGCTCAGTTCAAGAGACCCAGTACTTC
>NA|TRBJ1-2|TRBD1|TRBV6-5
CASSSGQAAYNYGYTF
TGTGCCAGCAGTTCCGGACAGGCCGCCTACAACTATGGCTACACCTTC
>NA|TRBJ2-7|NA|TRBV7-9
CASSRQGTYEQYF
TGTGCCAGCAGCCGTCAGGGGACCTACGAGCAGTACTTC
>NA|TRBJ2-7|TRBD1|TRBV4-3
CASSQDGTGVYEQYF
TGCGCCAGCAGCCAAGATGGGACAGGGGTCTACGAGCAGTACTTC
>NA|TRBJ2-3|NA|TRBV28
CASSLRGWYNTDTQYF
TGTGCCAGCAGTTTGAGGGGCTGGTACAACACAGATACGCAGTATTTT
>NA|TRBJ1-5|NA|TRBV18
CASSPPQGSQHF
TGTGCCAGCTCACCACCTCAGGGTTCCCAGCATTTT
>NA|TRBJ1-2|TRBD1|TRBV4-1
CASSQEAPPQGANYGYTF
TGCGCCAGCAGCCAAGAAGCCCCCCCCCAGGGGGCTAACTATGGCTACACCTTC
>NA|TRBJ1-5|NA|TRBV4-1
CASSQVGPEDQPQHF
TGCGCCAGCAGCCAAGTCGGGCCAGAGGATCAGCCCCAGCATTTT
>NA|TRBJ2-7|TRBD2|TRBV2
CASSESGGAYEQYF
TGTGCCAGCAGTGAAAGCGGGGGGGCCTACGAGCAGTACTTC
>NA|TRBJ1-5|NA|TRBV3-1/TRBV3-2
CASSPKHGGSNQPQHF
TGTGCCAGCAGCCCTAAGCATGGGGGGAGCAATCAGCCCCAGCATTTT
>NA|TRBJ2-1|NA|TRBV6-4
CAIRRGRGQPVTDEQFF
TGTGCTATAAGGAGGGGGAGGGGGCAACCTGTTACGGATGAGCAGTTCTTC
>NA|TRBJ1-5|NA|TRBV6-6
CASSYFGGDSNQPQHF
TGTGCCAGCAGTTACTTCGGGGGGGATAGCAATCAGCCCCAGCATTTT
>NA|TRBJ1-1|TRBD1|TRBV7-3
CASSQQGANTEAFF
TGTGCCAGCAGTCAACAGGGGGCAAACACTGAAGCTTTCTTT
>NA|TRBJ1-2|NA|TRBV28
CASRDPVNYGYTF
TGTGCCAGCAGGGACCCAGTAAATTATGGCTACACCTTC
>NA|TRBJ2-5|TRBD2|TRBV25-1
CASSEWGGGRETQYF
TGTGCCAGCAGTGAATGGGGCGGGGGGAGAGAGACCCAGTACTTC
>NA|TRBJ1-1|NA|TRBV6-5
CASSSDINTEAFF
TGTGCCAGCAGCTCTGACATTAACACTGAAGCTTTCTTT
>NA|TRBJ1-6|NA|TRBV3-1/TRBV3-2
CASSQGSNWGGISPLHF
TGTGCCAGCAGCCAAGGATCCAATTGGGGGGGAATTTCACCCCTCCACTTT
>NA|TRBJ2-1|NA|TRBV19
CASSLSGGALHNEQFF
TGTGCCAGTAGTTTGTCAGGAGGGGCCCTCCACAATGAGCAGTTCTTC